This T cell receptor beta chain originates from a study of T cell responses to AZD1222 COVID-19 vaccine. Study outcomes and limitations: Increased Spike-specific TCR breadth and depth were observed after two AZD1222 doses.

There are a few counts of this clone. Its antigen is not identified. The CDR3 has 13 residues. J lost 5 bases, V lost 7 bases, and 5 bases had no gene match. Produced via immunoSEQ multiplex PCR; TCRdb's table is partial and in-frame only. The table shows about 37,000 clones, with 85% to 90% occurring only once. The sample here was peripheral blood, taken 28 days after the second AZD1222 dose. This receptor was taken from an adult who received the AZD1222 COVID-19 vaccine. V is TRBV12-3 or TRBV12-4 and J is TRBJ1-2; 9 bases are shared with TRBD1. CDR3 in DNA: TGTGCCAGCACCTGGACAGGGGATTATGGCTACACCTTC. Translating gives CASTWTGDYGYTF.